This TCR beta chain was found in a study of CXCR3-negative and CXCR3-positive naive CD8 T cells (dated by TCRdb to the late 2010s). Regarding the study in general: In total, 110 million to 150 million TRB reads were obtained, corresponding to roughly 1.5 +/- 0.3 million reads per library. The diversity and physicochemical repertoire analyses included about a dozen donors pooled from two independent experiments. For the TRBV-TRBJ cluster analysis, the naive subsets came from 5 donors, while the memory cells came from 3 donors. The study at large found these results: Similar TRBV-TRBJ usage was shown by naive CXCR3-negative and CXCR3-positive cells from the same donor, whereas distinct patterns were shown by memory cells. Because CXCR3 expression was partially decreased after cryopreservation, freshly isolated PBMCs were used for most assays. Comparably high repertoire diversity was found in both naive subsets, whereas much lower repertoire diversity was found in memory CD8+ T cells. Compared with CXCR3-negative naive cells, CXCR3-positive naive cells had TRB CDR3s with higher hydrophobicity (lower Kidera factor 4), lower energy, and higher strength and volume indices. Because surface CD5, which has been linked to self-reactivity in mice, was comparable between naive subsets, TCR interaction strength was also inferred from TRB CDR3 physicochemical properties.

The germline V gene (reference sequence) supplies CDR1 SGHNT and CDR2 YYREEE. Including cysteine and phenylalanine, the CDR3 has 14 amino acids. There is no recorded DNA. For every CD8+ T cell subset, a few hundred thousand cells were flow-sorted straight into RLT lysis buffer, and each subset was sorted in triplicate. Naive CD8+ T cells were defined stringently as CD45RO-CCR7+CD27+CD95- to exclude memory contaminants. Peripheral blood mononuclear cells were isolated from buffy coats by standard density gradient centrifugation. Naive CXCR3-negative and CXCR3-positive CD8+ T cells were flow-sorted on a FACSAria III. Total RNA was extracted from sorted cells with an RNeasy Mini Kit. To note about this clonotype: It lacks a known antigen.

Sequencer: NextSeq 550. The Human TCR Profiling Kit (MiLaboratory) was used to make UMI-labeled 5' RACE TRB cDNA libraries. cDNA synthesis used the entire amount of extracted RNA, and PCR amplification then used the entire amount of cDNA produced. Libraries were prepared in parallel with an identical number of PCR cycles. As for the authors' bioinformatics: About 54,000 +/- 9,700 unique UMI-labeled TRB cDNA molecules per library were extracted with MIGEC and MiXCR, with at least two reads per UMI required. Each library averaged approximately 40,000 +/- 10,000 functional in-frame TRB CDR3 nucleotide clonotypes without stop codons. After downsampling to 5000 UMI-labeled TRB molecules per sample, diversity metrics, including normalized Shannon-Wiener and Chao1, were computed in VDJtools. For the central five CDR3 residues, VDJtools calculated physicochemical properties weighted by clonotype size, namely interaction energy, strength, volume and Kidera factor 4. TCRdb reprocessed the reads, reporting each CDR3 protein sequence once and no DNA. These V and J calls are TCRdb output, not the study's own analysis. This specimen's table enumerates some 99,000 distinct CDR3 sequences. Of the sample, 0.95% to 1.4% falls within the top ten clones.

The chain joins TRBV5-4 to TRBJ2-7; TCRdb lists TRBD2, though no DNA is available to test this call. Sample: naive CXCR3+ CD8+ T cells from blood. The intended sense of this specimen's cell subset or site label: CD45RO-CCR7+CD27+CD95- naive CD8+ T cells expressing CXCR3 (TNR3+). The sequence derives from a human donor in good health. Some clones in this sample may be carry-over from other donors' samples. The CDR3 reads CASSLGPPPYEQYF.